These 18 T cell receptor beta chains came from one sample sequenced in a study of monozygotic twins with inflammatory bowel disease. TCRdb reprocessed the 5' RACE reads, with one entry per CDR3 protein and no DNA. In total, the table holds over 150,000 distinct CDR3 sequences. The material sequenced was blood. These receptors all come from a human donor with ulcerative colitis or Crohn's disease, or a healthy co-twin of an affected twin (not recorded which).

The CDR3 reads CASRPIRTGIYNSPLHF. The gene calls are TRBV28 and TRBJ1-6; TCRdb reports TRBD1, a call that lacks DNA to check it against. The CDR3 extends over 17 amino acids. The germline V gene encodes CDR1 MDHEN and CDR2 SYDVKM.

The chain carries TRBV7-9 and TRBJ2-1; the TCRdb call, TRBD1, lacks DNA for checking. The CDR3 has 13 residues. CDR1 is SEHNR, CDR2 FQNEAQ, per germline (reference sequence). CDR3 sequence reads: CASGGGAWNEQFF.

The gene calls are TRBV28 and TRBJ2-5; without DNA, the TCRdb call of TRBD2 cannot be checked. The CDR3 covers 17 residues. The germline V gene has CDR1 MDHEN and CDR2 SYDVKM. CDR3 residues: CASSLWGLAGSGETQYF. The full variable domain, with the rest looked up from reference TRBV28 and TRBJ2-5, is DVKVTQSSRYLVKRTGEKVFLECVQDMDHENMFWYRQDPGLGLRLIYFSYDVKMKEKGDIPEGYSVSREKKERFSLILESASTNQTSMYLCASSLWGLAGSGETQYFGPGTRLLVL.

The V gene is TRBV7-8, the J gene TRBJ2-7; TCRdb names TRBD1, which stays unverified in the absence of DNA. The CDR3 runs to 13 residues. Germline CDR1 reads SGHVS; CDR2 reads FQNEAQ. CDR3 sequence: CASRGQLSYEQYF.

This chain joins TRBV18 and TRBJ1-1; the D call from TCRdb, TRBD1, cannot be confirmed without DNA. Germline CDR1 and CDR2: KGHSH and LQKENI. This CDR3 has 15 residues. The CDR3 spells CASSLGGGMNTEAFF.

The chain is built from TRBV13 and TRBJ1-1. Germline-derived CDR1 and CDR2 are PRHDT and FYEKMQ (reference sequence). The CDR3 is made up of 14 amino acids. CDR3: CASSLGLWSTEAFF.

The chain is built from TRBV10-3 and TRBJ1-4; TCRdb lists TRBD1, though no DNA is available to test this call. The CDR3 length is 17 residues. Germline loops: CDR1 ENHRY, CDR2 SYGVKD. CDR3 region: CATHPGPGGVGAEKLFF.

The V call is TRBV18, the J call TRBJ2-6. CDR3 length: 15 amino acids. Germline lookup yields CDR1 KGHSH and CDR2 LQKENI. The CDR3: CASSRGNSGANVLTF. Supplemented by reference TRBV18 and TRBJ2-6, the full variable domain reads NAGVMQNPRHLVRRRGQEARLRCSPMKGHSHVYWYRQLPEEGLKFMVYLQKENIIDESGMPKERFSAEFPKEGPSILRIQQVVRGDSAAYFCASSRGNSGANVLTFGAGSRLTVL.

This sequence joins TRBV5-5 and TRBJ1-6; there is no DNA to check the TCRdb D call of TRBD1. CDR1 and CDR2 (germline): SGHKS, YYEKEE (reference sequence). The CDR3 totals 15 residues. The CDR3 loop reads CASSFGWDTNSPLHF.

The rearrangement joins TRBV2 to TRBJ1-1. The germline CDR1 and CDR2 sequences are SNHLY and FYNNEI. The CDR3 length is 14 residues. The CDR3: CASSDPRGNTEAFF.

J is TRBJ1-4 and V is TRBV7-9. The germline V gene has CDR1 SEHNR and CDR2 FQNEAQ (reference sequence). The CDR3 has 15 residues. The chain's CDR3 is CASSLVSGSVGKLFF.

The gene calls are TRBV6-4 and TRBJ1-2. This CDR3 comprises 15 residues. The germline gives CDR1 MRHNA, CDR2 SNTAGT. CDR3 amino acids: CASSESEQANYGYTF.

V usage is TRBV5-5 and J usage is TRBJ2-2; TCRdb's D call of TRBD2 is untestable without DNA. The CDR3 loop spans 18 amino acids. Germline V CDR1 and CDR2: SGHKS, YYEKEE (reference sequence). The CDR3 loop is CASSLRGTASLNTGELFF.

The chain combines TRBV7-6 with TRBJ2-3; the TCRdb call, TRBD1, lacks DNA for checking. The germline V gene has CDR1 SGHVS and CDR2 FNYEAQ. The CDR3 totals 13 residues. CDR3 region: CASREGGTDTQYF.

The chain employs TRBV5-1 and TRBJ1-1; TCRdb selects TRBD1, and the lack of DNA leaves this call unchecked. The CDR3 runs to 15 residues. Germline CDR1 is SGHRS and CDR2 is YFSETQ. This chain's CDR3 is CASSLALGTAVEAFF.

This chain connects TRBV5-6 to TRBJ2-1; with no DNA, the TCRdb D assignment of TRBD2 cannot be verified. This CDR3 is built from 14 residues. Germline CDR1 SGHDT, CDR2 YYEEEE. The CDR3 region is CASSQGTRYNEQFF.

The CDR3: CAISDQSTPGQGAKTQYF. The V call is TRBV10-3, the J call TRBJ2-5; TCRdb designates TRBD1, a call that cannot be tested without DNA. Germline CDR1 ENHRY, CDR2 SYGVKD. The CDR3 is made up of 18 amino acids.

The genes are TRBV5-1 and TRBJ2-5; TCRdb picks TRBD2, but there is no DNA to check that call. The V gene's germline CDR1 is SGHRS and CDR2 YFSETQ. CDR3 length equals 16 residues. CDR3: CASSLERGTAEETQYF.